This T cell receptor beta chain derives from a study of tumor-infiltrating lymphocytes in localized non-small cell lung cancer. Assay: immunoSEQ multiplex PCR; the TCRdb copy retains only in-frame clones and omits some. Among some 13,000 clones, around two thirds were seen once, and the ten largest hold around 20%. The V gene lost 5 bases and the J gene lost 1 base, with 14 bases spanning the gap. The CDR3 is 15 residues long. From germline, CDR1 is MNHNS and CDR2 SASEGT. This sequence originates from a human donor with non-small cell lung cancer. The chain uses TRBV6-1 and TRBJ1-1; D remains ambiguous. Input material: uninvolved lung tissue not adjacent to the tumor. The CDR3 is CASSHPGISNTEAFF. The DNA of the CDR3 is TGTGCCAGCAGTCACCCGGGCATTTCGAACACTGAAGCTTTCTTT.